The next 20 T cell receptor beta chains were all read from a single sample in a study of T-cell memory formation after mild COVID-19. In TCRdb, the 5' RACE reads were re-called with MiXCR into one record per CDR3 protein. Here the sample spans 280,000 or so distinct CDR3 sequences, around 8% being singletons. The sample consisted of PBMCs or a T cell subset sorted from them (not recorded which). These receptors were obtained from a man in his late teens or twenties who had mild COVID-19 (a few samples of this study predate the infection). Cell type and time point are not known.

The rearrangement links TRBV12-3 or TRBV12-4 to TRBJ2-7; the match to TRBD1 covers 8 bases. The CDR3 totals 15 residues. Trimming took 6 bases from V and 4 from J; bases not matched to a gene: 11. CDR3 sequence: CASSQQGVSRYEQYF. The CDR3 nucleotides read TGTGCCAGCAGCCAACAGGGGGTATCTCGTTACGAGCAGTACTTC.

This clonotype has a handful of counts. This rearrangement joins TRBV11-2 to TRBJ1-3; no definite D call. The CDR3 spans 15 residues. Deletions cut 6 bases from V and 4 bases from J, with 16 bases between. Germline lookup yields CDR1 SGHAT and CDR2 FQNNGV. The CDR3 loop is CASRSIRGPGNTIYF. The CDR3, as DNA: TGTGCCAGCAGAAGTATCCGGGGTCCGGGAAACACCATATATTTT.

This clonotype was observed a few times. The chain employs TRBV11-2 and TRBJ2-1, with 9 bases lining up with TRBD1. The V gene's germline CDR1 is SGHAT and CDR2 FQNNGV. The CDR3 is 17 residues long. V was clipped by 6 bases and J by 6 bases; unmatched bases: 15. The CDR3 sequence: CASSPRQGDFLGNEQFF. The CDR3 nucleotides are TGTGCCAGCAGTCCCAGACAGGGGGATTTTCTAGGCAATGAGCAGTTCTTC.

This clonotype was found a few times. This chain uses TRBV9 with TRBJ1-1; TRBD1 is a possible D gene (5 bases). The V and J ends lost 4 bases and 1 base respectively, with 14 bases between them. The germline gives CDR1 SGDLS, CDR2 YYNGEE. The CDR3 loop spans 15 amino acids. The CDR3 DNA reads TGTGCCAGCAGCTTCCAGTCGACAGCGAACACTGAAGCTTTCTTT. This gives the protein CASSFQSTANTEAFF.

J is TRBJ1-2 and V is TRBV20-1, with D possibly matching TRBD1 (5 bases). This CDR3 comprises 13 residues. V dropped 8 bases and J dropped 6 bases, with 19 bases sitting between them. Germline V gene sequence: CDR1 DFQATT, CDR2 SNEGSKA (reference sequence). Here the CDR3 reads CSTPRRAGDGYTF. Written as DNA, the CDR3 is TGCAGTACCCCCCGCAGGGCGGGGGATGGCTACACCTTC.

J is TRBJ2-2 and V is TRBV12-3 or TRBV12-4; 15 bases map to TRBD2. The CDR3 covers 18 residues. Unmatched junction bases numbered 11, after V lost 4 bases and J lost 8 bases. CDR3 region: CASSSGLAGGPSWGELFF. In DNA form, the CDR3 reads TGTGCCAGCAGTTCGGGACTAGCGGGGGGACCCTCCTGGGGGGAGCTGTTTTTT.

The V gene is TRBV5-1, the J gene TRBJ1-4; 7 bases match TRBD1. CDR3 length: 11 amino acids. V lost 4 bases, J lost 15 bases, and 6 bases stayed unmatched. Germline V gene sequence: CDR1 SGHRS, CDR2 YFSETQ. The CDR3 DNA follows: TGCGCCAGCAGCGCCGGGACAGCAATGTTTTTT. Protein product: CASSAGTAMFF.

The rearrangement uses TRBV6-1 and TRBJ2-7; D is tentatively TRBD1 or TRBD2 (5 bases each). Trimming removed 4 bases from V and 3 bases from J, with 13 bases in between. Germline CDR1 reads MNHNS; CDR2 reads SASEGT. CDR3 length: 14 amino acids. CDR3 in amino acids: CASSVVMGVYEQYV. The CDR3, as DNA: TGTGCCAGCAGTGTTGTTATGGGGGTCTACGAGCAGTACGTC.

The CDR3 region has the DNA TGTGCCAGCAGCTTAGCGGGCGCCTACTACGAGCAGTACGTC. The encoded protein is CASSLAGAYYEQYV. The chain has TRBV7-8 and TRBJ2-7; D not resolved. The CDR3 has 14 amino acids. Trimming shortened V by 0 bases and J by 3 bases, and 9 bases separated the two germline ends. Germline assignment: CDR1 SGHVS and CDR2 FQNEAQ.

This clonotype turned up a few times. V and J are TRBV5-1 and TRBJ1-1; D is undetermined. Germline CDR1 is SGHRS and CDR2 is YFSETQ. The CDR3 has 12 amino acids. V was shortened by 3 bases and J by 4 bases, with 7 bases between the two germline ends. CDR3: CASSSHSTEAFF. The CDR3 nucleotides are TGCGCCAGCAGCTCCCATAGCACTGAAGCTTTCTTT.

There are a few counts of this clonotype. CDR3 residues: CASSGTGRRGYTF. DNA for the CDR3: TGTGCCAGCAGTGGAACAGGGCGAAGAGGCTACACCTTC. V gene TRBV2 combines with J gene TRBJ1-2, with TRBD1 as a possible D gene (6 bases). Germline assignment: CDR1 SNHLY and CDR2 FYNNEI. The CDR3 consists of 13 residues. Trimming took 4 bases from V and 8 from J, leaving 14 bases between them.

This clonotype was recorded at least ten times. The CDR3 coding sequence is TGTGCCACCAGTCAGAAAGGAGCCTACGAGCAGTACGTC. It specifies CATSQKGAYEQYV. V is TRBV15 and J is TRBJ2-7, with no clear D. The CDR3 extends over 13 amino acids. The germline gives CDR1 LNHNV, CDR2 YYDKDF (reference sequence). Trimming removed 6 bases from V and 2 bases from J, with 11 bases in between.

This chain uses TRBV4-1 with TRBJ1-1; 10 bases are a match to TRBD1. This CDR3 contains 15 residues. Trimming took 1 base from V and 5 from J; bases not matched to a gene: 4. CDR1 and CDR2 (germline): MGHRA, YSYEKL. The CDR3 DNA reads TGCGCCAGCAGCCAAGCGGGACAGGGGAGGACTGAAGCTTTCTTT. Its protein product is CASSQAGQGRTEAFF.

This clonotype was found a few times. The chain carries TRBV5-6 and TRBJ1-2; possibly TRBD1 for D (5 bases). The germline V and J ends were trimmed by 4 bases and 3 bases, with 13 bases remaining between them. The CDR3 sequence is 14 residues long. Germline V lookup: CDR1 SGHDT, CDR2 YYEEEE. For the CDR3, the DNA is TGTGCCAGCAGCCTATCCAGGGCCTACTATGGCTACACCTTC. Its translation: CASSLSRAYYGYTF.

This clonotype showed up many times. The V and J genes are TRBV12-3 or TRBV12-4 and TRBJ2-5, with a tentative D call TRBD2 (5 bases). The V and J ends lost 6 bases and 5 bases respectively, with 10 bases between them. This CDR3 has 12 amino acids. DNA of the CDR3: TGTGCCAGCAGGCTAGGCGGGGAGACCCAGTACTTC. This translates into CASRLGGETQYF.

The chain has TRBV9 and TRBJ2-5; D is ambiguous. The CDR3 covers 14 residues. Germline V gene data show CDR1 as SGDLS and CDR2 as YYNGEE. V shed 5 bases and J shed 2 bases, with 13 bases lying between them. The CDR3 sequence: CASSSSQRQETQYF. CDR3 bases: TGTGCCAGCAGTTCTTCTCAGAGACAAGAGACCCAGTACTTC.

In the case of this clonotype: A much larger clone differs from this one at a single base, so this may be a read error. This sequence joins TRBV7-2 and TRBJ2-1; D is possibly TRBD1 (5 bases). CDR3 length: 13 residues. Germline V lookup: CDR1 SGHTA, CDR2 FQGNSA. The CDR3 loop is CDSSLARDNEQFF. The DNA for the CDR3 is TGTGACAGCAGCTTAGCCAGGGACAATGAGCAGTTCTTC.

This clonotype showed up just a few times. This chain uses TRBV7-2 with TRBJ1-1, with 7 positions matching TRBD1. CDR3 length: 15 residues. Looked up from germline, CDR1 is SGHTA and CDR2 is FQGNSA. Trimming removed 3 bases from V and 10 bases from J; junction bases left unmatched: 14. Written as DNA, the CDR3 is TGTGCCAGCAGCTTTTACGGACAGGAGCATCCCGGAGCTTTCTTT. Amino acids: CASSFYGQEHPGAFF.

This clonotype has only a few counts. This CDR3 reads CASSQVGGNQPQHF. CDR3 DNA: TGTGCCAGCAGCCAAGTCGGCGGGAATCAGCCCCAGCATTTT. This chain connects TRBV4-2 to TRBJ1-5; D is undetermined. Trimming cost V 1 base and J 4 bases, with 8 bases left between them. The CDR3 runs to 14 residues. The germline V gene has CDR1 LGHNA and CDR2 YNFKEQ.

This clonotype was detected only a few times. This chain links TRBV4-1 with TRBJ1-6; D remains unclear. This CDR3 region has 13 residues. CDR1 is MGHRA and CDR2 is YSYEKL in the germline V gene. V lost 0 bases, J lost 6 bases, and 3 bases lay in between. The CDR3 reads CASSQEVNSPLHF. CDR3 coding DNA: TGCGCCAGCAGCCAAGAGGTTAATTCACCCCTCCACTTT.